The 10 T cell receptor beta chains in this list originate from one sample, sequenced in a study of T-cell reconstitution after alpha-beta-depleted transplantation in children. Unique molecular identifiers were built into the TCRbeta library. One entry per CDR3 protein results from TCRdb running MiXCR on the PCR reads. This sample yields roughly 420,000 distinct CDR3 sequences, of which about 17% are seen a single time; 25% to 35% belongs to the top ten. The source was PBMCs, mostly from graft donor cells, collected 360 days after TCRalphabeta/CD19-depleted stem cell transplant. The receptors come from a boy under two years old who had a stem cell transplant for Wiskott-Aldrich syndrome, so the T cells may come from the graft donor.

CDR3 nucleotides: TGTGCCAGCAGCTTATATCCAACGACTGAGCAGTACTTC. Amino acid sequence: CASSLYPTTEQYF. The chain joins TRBV7-7 to TRBJ2-7; D call uncertain. Trimming took 2 bases from V and 7 from J, leaving 12 bases between them. The CDR3 totals 13 residues. Germline V gene sequence: CDR1 SSHAT, CDR2 FNYEAQ (reference sequence).

The rearrangement links TRBV12-3 or TRBV12-4 to TRBJ2-1, with 7 nucleotides matching TRBD2. Trimming took 7 bases from V and 5 from J; bases not matched to a gene: 11. This CDR3 contains 15 residues. CDR3 nucleotides: TGTGCCAGCAAGGCGGGAGTTTTTAGGGACAATGAGCAGTTCTTC. It codes for CASKAGVFRDNEQFF.

A few counts support this clonotype. V usage is TRBV15 and J usage is TRBJ2-7, with no clear D. Trimming shortened V by 2 bases and J by 1 base, and 6 bases separated the two germline ends. CDR3 length: 13 amino acids. CDR1 is LNHNV, CDR2 YYDKDF, per germline (reference sequence). The CDR3 nucleotides read TGTGCCACCAGCAGACCGCCTTCCTACGAGCAGTACTTC. Protein: CATSRPPSYEQYF.

The J gene is TRBJ2-7, the V gene TRBV29-1, with D possibly called TRBD1 or TRBD2 (5 bases each). The length of the CDR3 is 14 residues. From germline, CDR1 is SQVTM and CDR2 ANQGSEA. The germline V and J ends were trimmed by 0 bases and 2 bases, with 11 bases remaining between them. CDR3 residues: CSVEDGEGPYEQYF. The CDR3 DNA follows: TGCAGCGTTGAAGATGGTGAGGGACCCTACGAGCAGTACTTC.

This clonotype turned up a few times. The gene calls are TRBV11-2 and TRBJ2-3; TRBD2 matches 7 bases. Germline values: CDR1 SGHAT, CDR2 FQNNGV. The V segment lost 0 bases and the J segment 0 bases; nucleotides outside the gene matches: 12. This CDR3 has 19 residues. CDR3 bases: TGTGCCAGCAGCTTAGATTTATGGCTAGCGGAAACTAGCACAGATACGCAGTATTTT. Translating gives CASSLDLWLAETSTDTQYF.

The chain employs TRBV28 and TRBJ2-7; D tentatively fits TRBD1 or TRBD2 (5 bases each). V shed 3 bases and J shed 0 bases, with 12 bases lying between them. Germline-derived CDR1 and CDR2 are MDHEN and SYDVKM. The CDR3 totals 15 residues. CDR3 in amino acids: CASSFWGTNSYEQYF. Here the CDR3 DNA reads TGTGCCAGCAGTTTTTGGGGGACGAACTCCTACGAGCAGTACTTC.

This clonotype turned up a few times. V is TRBV24-1 and J is TRBJ2-1, with TRBD2 matching 10 bases. The CDR3 sequence is 17 residues long. The germline CDR1 and CDR2 sequences are KGHDR and SFDVKD. With 4 bases clipped from V and 5 bases from J, the junction kept 10 bases outside the gene matches. The CDR3 nucleotides read TGTGCCACCAGTGAAACCCCAAGAGCGGGGGGGAACAATGAGCAGTTCTTC. Its protein product is CATSETPRAGGNNEQFF.

The chain combines TRBV4-2 with TRBJ2-2; 8 nucleotides align to TRBD2. V dropped 0 bases and J dropped 4; count of bases not matched to a gene: 10. This CDR3 contains 18 residues. Germline assignment: CDR1 LGHNA and CDR2 YNFKEQ. CDR3 amino acids: CASSQDLGGGKATGELFF. The CDR3 region has the DNA TGTGCCAGCAGCCAAGATCTGGGCGGGGGGAAGGCCACCGGGGAGCTGTTTTTT.

This clonotype appeared a few times. The chain carries TRBV12-3 or TRBV12-4 and TRBJ2-7; the match to TRBD2 covers 15 bases. CDR3 size: 16 residues. With V trimmed by 2 bases and J by 4 bases, 3 bases remained unmatched. The CDR3 protein is CASSLWGTSGRYEQYF. The CDR3, as DNA: TGTGCCAGCAGTTTATGGGGGACTAGCGGGAGGTACGAGCAGTACTTC.

This chain connects TRBV20-1 to TRBJ2-2, with 11 bases that match TRBD2. J lost 4 bases, V lost 5 bases, and 9 bases had no gene match. Looked up from germline, CDR1 is DFQATT and CDR2 is SNEGSKA (reference sequence). This CDR3 is 16 amino acids long. DNA for the CDR3: TGCAGTGCTGATTATACTAGCGGGAGAGGCACCGGGGAGCTGTTTTTT. It codes for CSADYTSGRGTGELFF.